A selection of T cell receptor beta chains follows, all from one sample in a study of molecular identifiers for immune sequencing clone quantification. MiXCR, run by TCRdb on the PCR reads, gives a single entry per CDR3 protein. The repertoire has approximately 550,000 distinct CDR3 sequences, 20% to 25% of them found once; the top ten carry about 0.78%. The sample comprised naive CD8+ T cells from blood, with Jurkat cell RNA spiked in. These receptors were collected from a human donor in good health. Some libraries in this study had Jurkat cell RNA spiked in. Both conserved end residues are part of each CDR3.

v_gene: TRBV12-3/TRBV12-4
j_gene: TRBJ1-2
CDR3aa: CASSLGGDHYGYTF

v_gene: TRBV6-5
j_gene: TRBJ1-1
CDR3aa: CASSYLQGGPEAFF

v_gene: TRBV5-1
j_gene: TRBJ2-2
CDR3aa: CASVRDRALSANTGELFF

v_gene: TRBV4-1
j_gene: TRBJ2-7
CDR3aa: CASSQGIRDRSYEQYF

v_gene: TRBV7-9
j_gene: TRBJ1-1
CDR3aa: CASSTRQDASTEAFF

v_gene: TRBV5-1
j_gene: TRBJ2-5
CDR3aa: CASGFQDQETQYF

v_gene: TRBV28
j_gene: TRBJ2-3
CDR3aa: CASDIGFQYF

v_gene: TRBV10-1
j_gene: TRBJ2-1
CDR3aa: CASSDSVFNEQFF

v_gene: TRBV29-1
j_gene: TRBJ2-1
CDR3aa: CSVVSGDRVGNEQFF

v_gene: TRBV19
j_gene: TRBJ2-4
CDR3aa: CASSTRDSQNIQYF